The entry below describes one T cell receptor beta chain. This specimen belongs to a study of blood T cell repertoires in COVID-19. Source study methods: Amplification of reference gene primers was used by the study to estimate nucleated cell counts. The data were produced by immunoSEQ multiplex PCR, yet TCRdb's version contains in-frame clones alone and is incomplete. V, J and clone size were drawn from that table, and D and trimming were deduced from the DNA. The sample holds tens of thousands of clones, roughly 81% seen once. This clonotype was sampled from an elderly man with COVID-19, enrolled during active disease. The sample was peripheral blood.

The CDR3 is CASSYITNRRDRVSQPQHF. The CDR3 DNA sequence: TGTGCCAGCAGCTACATCACAAACCGGAGAGACAGGGTCAGTCAGCCCCAGCATTTT. The J gene is TRBJ1-5, the V gene TRBV6-6; 7 nucleotides line up with TRBD1. The CDR3 covers 19 residues. Looked up from germline, CDR1 is MNHNY and CDR2 is SVGAGI (reference sequence). The ends lost 6 bases at V and 6 bases at J; junction bases unmatched: 23.